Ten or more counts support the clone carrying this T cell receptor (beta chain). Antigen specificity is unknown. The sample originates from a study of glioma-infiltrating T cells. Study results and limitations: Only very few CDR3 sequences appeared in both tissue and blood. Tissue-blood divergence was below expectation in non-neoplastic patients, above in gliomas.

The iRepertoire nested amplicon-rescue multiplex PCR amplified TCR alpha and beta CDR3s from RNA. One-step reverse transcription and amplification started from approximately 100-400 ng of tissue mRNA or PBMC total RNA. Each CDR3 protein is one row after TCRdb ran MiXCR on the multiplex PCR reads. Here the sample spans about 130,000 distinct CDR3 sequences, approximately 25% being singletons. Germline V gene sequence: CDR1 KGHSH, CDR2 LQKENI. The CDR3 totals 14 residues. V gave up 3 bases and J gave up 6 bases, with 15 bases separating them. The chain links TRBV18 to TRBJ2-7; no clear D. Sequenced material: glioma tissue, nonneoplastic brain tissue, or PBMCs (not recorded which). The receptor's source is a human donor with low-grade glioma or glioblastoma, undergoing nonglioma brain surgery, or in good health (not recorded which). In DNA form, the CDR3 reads TGTGCCAGCTCACCCCCCGGTCCCCCCCTCGAGCAGTACTTC. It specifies CASSPPGPPLEQYF.